This passage covers 5 T cell receptor beta chains from one sample sequenced in a study of CD8+ T cells in alopecia areata. Specified treatment: oral pan-JAK inhibitor, 5-10 mg twice daily. Extracted from the samples, RNA was reverse transcribed into cDNA to serve as the sequencing template. Sequenced by immunoSEQ multiplex PCR; TCRdb stores in-frame clones only, minus some. The sample records over 70,000 clones, around 66% being singletons. The sample in question was CD8+ T cells sorted from blood, obtained at week 24, from a patient treated with tofacitinib. The receptor set was obtained from a human donor with alopecia areata.

The V gene is TRBV29-1, the J gene TRBJ2-7; possibly TRBD1 for D (6 bases). The V end was cut by 3 bases, the J end by 4 bases, with 10 bases between. The CDR3 runs to 12 residues. Germline loops: CDR1 SQVTM, CDR2 ANQGSEA. Here the CDR3 reads CSVDGQTYEQYF. In DNA form, the CDR3 reads TGCAGCGTTGACGGACAGACTTACGAGCAGTACTTC.

This chain links TRBV5-1 with TRBJ2-5; D tentatively fits TRBD1 or TRBD2 (5 bases each). The germline V gene has CDR1 SGHRS and CDR2 YFSETQ. CDR3 size: 14 residues. The V and J ends lost 3 bases and 5 bases respectively, with 14 bases between them. The CDR3 nucleotides are TGCGCCAGCAGCTCACTGGGGGTAGGGGAGACCCAGTACTTC. Translated: CASSSLGVGETQYF.

This chain connects TRBV30 to TRBJ2-7; D not certain. V was trimmed by 0 bases and J by 1 base, leaving 13 bases between them. The CDR3 loop spans 15 amino acids. Per the germline V gene, CDR1 is GTSNPN and CDR2 is SVGIG (reference sequence). The CDR3 protein is CAWSVGSGKSYEQYF. The CDR3 nucleotides are TGTGCCTGGAGTGTTGGGTCGGGCAAGTCCTACGAGCAGTACTTC.

This clone was seen more than once but under ten times. V and J are TRBV4-1 and TRBJ1-6; D remains ambiguous. Germline V CDR1 and CDR2: MGHRA, YSYEKL. The CDR3 spans 14 residues. V was cut by 1 base and J by 9 bases, with 10 bases left in between. CDR3 nucleotides: TGCGCCAGCAGCCAAGGACCCCTTACTTCACCCCTCCACTTT. Its protein product is CASSQGPLTSPLHF.

The chain recombines TRBV4-3 with TRBJ1-2, with D uncertain. V was trimmed by 1 base and J by 0 bases, leaving 9 bases between them. Germline assignment: CDR1 LGHNA and CDR2 YSLEER. This CDR3 region has 15 residues. The CDR3 DNA reads as TGCGCCAGCAGCCAAGTTATAGGAACTAACTATGGCTACACCTTC. This gives the protein CASSQVIGTNYGYTF.